This is a list of T cell receptor beta chains from one sample in a study of T cells in Graves' hyperthyroidism and ophthalmopathy. In TCRdb, the multiplex PCR reads were re-called with MiXCR into one record per CDR3 protein. The table records hundreds of thousands of distinct CDR3 sequences, about 14% of them present only once. The source material was blood. These receptors originate from a woman aged 18-29 years with Graves' hyperthyroidism. Both conserved end residues are part of each CDR3. The D gene is left open where the match is weak. Size values are once, few and many counts, or a class for expanded clones, and some rows have none.

v_gene	j_gene	abundance	d_gene	CDR3aa	CDR3nt
TRBV4-1	TRBJ2-4	few	NA	CASSQEGSAVGNIQYF	TGCGCCAGCAGCCAAGAGGGGTCGGCAGTCGGAAACATTCAGTACTTC
TRBV30	TRBJ2-3	many	NA	CAWSQTALDTQYF	TGTGCCTGGAGCCAGACAGCTTTAGATACGCAGTATTTT
TRBV20-1	TRBJ1-3	many	NA	CSASINAIGNTIYF	TGCAGTGCTAGTATAAATGCTATTGGAAACACCATATATTTT
TRBV4-2	TRBJ2-7	NA	NA	CASSQIQGTYEQYF	TGTGCCAGCAGCCAAATCCAGGGAACCTACGAGCAGTACTTC
TRBV27	TRBJ2-1	few	TRBD2	CASSLAGITYNEQFF	TGTGCCAGCAGTCTAGCGGGTATTACCTACAATGAGCAGTTCTTC
TRBV3-1	TRBJ2-7	many	TRBD1	CASSQLDRRYEQYF	TGTGCCAGCAGCCAATTGGACAGGCGCTACGAGCAGTACTTC
TRBV3-1	TRBJ2-1	many	NA	CASSQEDTYSSYNEQFF	TGTGCCAGCAGCCAAGAGGATACCTACAGCTCCTACAATGAGCAGTTCTTC
TRBV20-1	TRBJ1-5	NA	NA	CSARASRVNQPQHF	TGCAGTGCTAGAGCGTCCAGGGTTAATCAGCCCCAGCATTTT
TRBV6-1	TRBJ2-7	NA	NA	CASSGFTTRHEQYF	TGTGCCAGCAGTGGATTCACGACACGGCACGAGCAGTACTTC
TRBV18	TRBJ2-3	many	NA	CASSPGITDTQYF	TGTGCCAGCTCACCGGGGATCACAGATACGCAGTATTTT
TRBV2	TRBJ1-2	many	NA	CASSEKEGPYGYTF	TGTGCCAGCAGTGAAAAGGAGGGACCCTATGGCTACACCTTC
TRBV29-1	TRBJ2-7	few	NA	CSVEAGRGYEQYF	TGCAGCGTTGAAGCCGGGAGAGGCTACGAGCAGTACTTC
TRBV2	TRBJ1-5	many	NA	CASSQGWNQPQHF	TGTGCCAGTTCTCAGGGGTGGAATCAGCCCCAGCATTTT
TRBV13	TRBJ1-2	many	NA	CASSLSGTTNYGYTF	TGTGCCAGCAGCCTCTCCGGGACAACTAACTATGGCTACACCTTC
TRBV6-1	TRBJ1-6	few	TRBD1	CASMGGGRGGSPLHF	TGTGCCAGCATGGGAGGGGGCAGGGGAGGTTCACCCCTCCACTTT
TRBV29-1	TRBJ1-2	NA	NA	CSVSGYTF	TGCAGCGTTTCTGGCTACACCTTC
TRBV27	TRBJ1-6	NA	NA	CASSLKSGLSSYGPNSSLHF	TGTGCCAGCAGTTTAAAATCTGGGCTGTCTTCCTACGGGCCGAATTCATCCCTCCACTTT
TRBV7-3	TRBJ2-3	many	TRBD2	CASSLGGSLMGRETLTTDTQYF	TGTGCCAGCAGCTTAGGAGGTTCGCTAATGGGGCGGGAGACCCTTACCACAGATACGCAGTATTTT
TRBV2	TRBJ2-1	many	NA	CASNPSGGGINEQFF	TGTGCCAGCAACCCTTCGGGGGGCGGGATTAATGAGCAGTTCTTC
TRBV27	TRBJ1-6	NA	TRBD1	CASGQGGPAYNSPLHF	TGTGCCAGCGGACAGGGGGGCCCAGCTTATAATTCACCCCTCCACTTT
TRBV7-8	TRBJ2-2	many	NA	CASSLDLGYTGELFF	TGTGCCAGCAGCTTAGACCTGGGGTACACCGGGGAGCTGTTTTTT
TRBV11-1	TRBJ2-7	many	TRBD2	CASSLKSGTRSYEQYF	TGTGCCAGCAGCTTAAAATCCGGGACTAGATCCTACGAGCAGTACTTC
TRBV7-9	TRBJ2-3	many	NA	CASSPPAGENTDTQYF	TGTGCCAGCAGCCCTCCGGCTGGCGAGAACACAGATACGCAGTATTTT